This T cell receptor beta chain stems from a study of high-grade serous ovarian cancer treatment subgroups. Study context: On average, around 15,000 reads and about 6,800 unique TCR beta rearrangements were obtained per sample.

Tumor samples were obtained before definitive surgery or chemotherapy. The assay was immunoSEQ multiplex PCR, and TCRdb's table has in-frame clones only and misses some. The table has around 4,800 clones, approximately 70% seen once. As for this clone: Its antigen is undetermined.

Study observations and caveats: The analyses considered CDR3 and ignored CDR1 and CDR2.

The receptor comes from a human donor with high-grade serous ovarian cancer. Sequenced input: tumor tissue.

The CDR3 DNA sequence: TGTGCCAGCAGCTTAGACACTGAAGCTTTCTTT. Translated, it gives CASSLDTEAFF. The chain uses TRBV7-2 and TRBJ1-1, with D unresolved. The V and J ends lost 1 base and 3 bases respectively, with 0 bases between them. The CDR3 length is 11 residues. Germline loops: CDR1 SGHTA, CDR2 FQGNSA.